This T cell receptor (beta chain) was found in a study of blood T cell repertoires in COVID-19. Produced via immunoSEQ multiplex PCR; TCRdb's table is partial and in-frame only. The sample includes roughly 180,000 clones, about 76% seen only once; the top ten take 8.5% to 10%. The CDR3 length is 16 residues. Per the germline V gene, CDR1 is MGHDK and CDR2 is SYGVNS. V shed 1 base, J shed 4 bases, and the junction held 5 bases outside the gene matches. The specimen sequenced was peripheral blood. The sequence was obtained from a woman aged 50 to 60 with active or convalescent COVID-19. V is TRBV25-1 and J is TRBJ2-3, with 10 nucleotides matching TRBD2. CDR3 sequence: CASSEWASGSADTQYF. In nucleotides, the CDR3 is TGTGCCAGCAGTGAATGGGCTAGCGGGAGCGCAGATACGCAGTATTTT.